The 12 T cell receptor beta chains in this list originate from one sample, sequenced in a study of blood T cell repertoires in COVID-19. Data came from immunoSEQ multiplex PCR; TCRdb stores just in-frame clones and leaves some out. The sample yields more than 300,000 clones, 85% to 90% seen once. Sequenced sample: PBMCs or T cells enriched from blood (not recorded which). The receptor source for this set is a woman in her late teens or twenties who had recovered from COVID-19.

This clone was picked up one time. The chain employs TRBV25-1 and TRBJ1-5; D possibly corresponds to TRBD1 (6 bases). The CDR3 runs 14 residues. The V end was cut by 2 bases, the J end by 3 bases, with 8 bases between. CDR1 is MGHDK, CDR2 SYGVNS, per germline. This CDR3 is CASSETGFNQPQHF. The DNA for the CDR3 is TGTGCCAGCAGTGAAACAGGGTTCAATCAGCCCCAGCATTTT.

The CDR3 loop is CASSLMSSGNTIYF. CDR3 nucleotide sequence: TGTGCCAGCAGTTTGATGAGCTCTGGAAACACCATATATTTT. This chain uses TRBV28 with TRBJ1-3; D remains unclear. Per germline, CDR1 MDHEN and CDR2 SYDVKM. This CDR3 has 14 residues. The V end was cut by 3 bases, the J end by 0 bases, with 6 bases between.

The CDR3 is CASSKTVVHEQYF. CDR3 DNA sequence: TGTGCCAGCAGCAAAACGGTAGTCCACGAGCAGTACTTC. This rearrangement joins TRBV21-1 to TRBJ2-7; TRBD2 is taken as the D call from the table, unchecked against the DNA. TRBV21-1 is classified as a pseudogene. The CDR3 has 13 residues.

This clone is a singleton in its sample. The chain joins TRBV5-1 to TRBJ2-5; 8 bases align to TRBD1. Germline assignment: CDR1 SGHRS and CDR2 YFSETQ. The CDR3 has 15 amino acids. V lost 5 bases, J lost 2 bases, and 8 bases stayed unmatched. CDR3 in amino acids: CASSQGTGFQETQYF. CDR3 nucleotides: TGCGCCAGCAGTCAAGGGACAGGTTTTCAAGAGACCCAGTACTTC.

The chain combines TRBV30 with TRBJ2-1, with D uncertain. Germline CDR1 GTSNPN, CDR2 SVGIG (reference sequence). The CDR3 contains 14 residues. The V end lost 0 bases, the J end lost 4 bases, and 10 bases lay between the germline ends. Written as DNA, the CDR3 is TGTGCCTGGAGTGTACGAGGAATTTACAATGAGCAGTTCTTC. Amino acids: CAWSVRGIYNEQFF.

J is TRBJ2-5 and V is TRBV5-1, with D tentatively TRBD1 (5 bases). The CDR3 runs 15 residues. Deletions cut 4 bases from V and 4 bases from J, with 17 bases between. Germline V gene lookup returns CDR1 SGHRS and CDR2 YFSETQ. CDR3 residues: CASSLGQGRGETQYF. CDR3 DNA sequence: TGCGCCAGCAGCCTAGGGCAGGGCCGAGGAGAGACCCAGTACTTC.

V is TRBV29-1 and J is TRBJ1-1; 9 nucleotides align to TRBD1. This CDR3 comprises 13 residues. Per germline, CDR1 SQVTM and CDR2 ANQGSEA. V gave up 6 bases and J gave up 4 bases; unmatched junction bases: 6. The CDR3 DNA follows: TGCAGCGTCCTCGGGACAGGGTCCACTGAAGCTTTCTTT. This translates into CSVLGTGSTEAFF.

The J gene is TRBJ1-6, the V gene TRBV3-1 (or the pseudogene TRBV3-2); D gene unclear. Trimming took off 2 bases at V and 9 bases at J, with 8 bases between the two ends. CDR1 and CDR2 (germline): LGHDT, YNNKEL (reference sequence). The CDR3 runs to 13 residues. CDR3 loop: CASSQSPGSPLHF. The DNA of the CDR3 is TGTGCCAGCAGCCAATCACCGGGTTCACCCCTCCACTTT.

CDR3 nucleotide sequence: TGCGCCAGCAGGGGGGAGGGGACGAGTCGGCAGTATTTT. This sequence encodes CASRGEGTSRQYF. The chain uses TRBV5-1 and TRBJ2-3, with 7 positions matching TRBD2. The CDR3 runs 13 residues. J was trimmed by 11 bases and V by 5 bases; bases with no gene match: 11. In germline, CDR1 is SGHRS, CDR2 YFSETQ. Based on the CDR3 plus reference TRBV5-1 and TRBJ2-3, the full variable domain is KAGVTQTPRYLIKTRGQQVTLSCSPISGHRSVSWYQQTPGQGLQFLFEYFSETQRNKGNFPGRFSGRQFSNSRSEMNVSTLELGDSALYLCASRGEGTSRQYFGPGTRLTVL.

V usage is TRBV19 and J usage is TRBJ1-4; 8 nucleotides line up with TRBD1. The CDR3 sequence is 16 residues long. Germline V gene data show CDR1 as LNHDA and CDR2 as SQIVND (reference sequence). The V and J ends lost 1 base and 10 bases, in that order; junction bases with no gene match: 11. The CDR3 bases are TGTGCCAGTAGTATAGTAGTCTCAGGGGGCGGAGGAAAACTGTTTTTT. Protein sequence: CASSIVVSGGGGKLFF.

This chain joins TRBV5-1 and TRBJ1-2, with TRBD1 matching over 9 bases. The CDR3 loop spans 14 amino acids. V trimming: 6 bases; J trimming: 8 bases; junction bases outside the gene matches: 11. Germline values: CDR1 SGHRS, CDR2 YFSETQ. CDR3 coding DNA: TGCGCCAGCACCGACGGGGACAGGGTAACGGGCTACACCTTC. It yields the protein CASTDGDRVTGYTF.

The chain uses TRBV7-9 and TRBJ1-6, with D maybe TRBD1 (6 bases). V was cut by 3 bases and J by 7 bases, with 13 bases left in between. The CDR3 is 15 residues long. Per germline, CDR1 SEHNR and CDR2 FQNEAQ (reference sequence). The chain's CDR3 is CASSFTGKVNSPLHF. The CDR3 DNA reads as TGTGCCAGCAGCTTTACAGGGAAGGTGAATTCACCCCTCCACTTT. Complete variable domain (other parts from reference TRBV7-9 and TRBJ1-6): DTGVSQNPRHKITKRGQNVTFRCDPISEHNRLYWYRQTLGQGPEFLTYFQNEAQLEKSRLLSDRFSAERPKGSFSTLEIQRTEQGDSAMYLCASSFTGKVNSPLHFGNGTRLTVT.